The 9 T cell receptor beta chains given below trace back to one sample, sequenced in a study of T cell responses to AZD1222 COVID-19 vaccine. Generated by immunoSEQ multiplex PCR, the TCRdb table keeps only in-frame clones and is missing some. The table shows some 150,000 clones, with 85% to 90% occurring only once. Material: peripheral blood, obtained 28 days after the second dose of the MenACWY control vaccine. The origin of the receptors is an adult who received the MenACWY meningococcal vaccine as a control.

The chain carries TRBV11-2 and TRBJ2-4; TRBD1 might be the D (6 bases). This CDR3 contains 16 residues. Germline CDR1 is SGHAT and CDR2 is FQNNGV. Trimming took off 1 base at V and 1 base at J, with 11 bases between the two ends. CDR3 sequence: CASSLGSQGAKNIQYF. CDR3 DNA: TGTGCCAGCAGCTTAGGTTCGCAGGGGGCCAAAAACATTCAGTACTTC.

V is TRBV3-1 (or the pseudogene TRBV3-2) and J is TRBJ2-7; 10 bases match TRBD1. There are 16 residues in the CDR3. In germline, CDR1 is LGHDT, CDR2 YNNKEL (reference sequence). Losses at the gene ends were 3 bases for V and 3 bases for J; bases not matched to a gene: 8. The chain's CDR3 is CASSHGTGEVSYEQYF. The CDR3, as DNA: TGTGCCAGCAGCCACGGGACAGGGGAAGTTAGCTACGAGCAGTACTTC.

V usage is TRBV4-3 and J usage is TRBJ1-1, with D hard to call. The CDR3 runs 12 residues. V shed 1 base and J shed 2 bases, with 2 bases lying between them. CDR1 and CDR2 (germline): LGHNA, YSLEER. The CDR3 nucleotides are TGCGCCAGCAGCCAAGGAAACACTGAAGCTTTCTTT. Translation: CASSQGNTEAFF.

V usage is TRBV11-3 and J usage is TRBJ2-1; 14 nucleotides align to TRBD2. Losses at the gene ends were 0 bases for V and 0 bases for J; bases not matched to a gene: 1. Germline lookup yields CDR1 SGHNT and CDR2 YENEEA. The CDR3 sequence is 18 residues long. The CDR3 protein is CASSLEGTSGSSYNEQFF. DNA for the CDR3: TGTGCCAGCAGCTTAGAAGGGACTAGCGGGAGCTCCTACAATGAGCAGTTCTTC.

This chain joins TRBV27 and TRBJ2-3; unclear D gene. The germline gives CDR1 MNHEY, CDR2 SMNVEV (reference sequence). The CDR3 runs to 13 residues. Between the trimmed V and J ends, which lost 4 bases and 5 bases, there was a span of 10 bases. The CDR3 protein is CASSSLVVDTQYF. For the CDR3, the DNA is TGTGCCAGCAGTTCCTTGGTGGTAGATACGCAGTATTTT.

The gene calls are TRBV3-1 (or the pseudogene TRBV3-2) and TRBJ1-2; a weak D match, TRBD1 (5 bases). Germline CDR1 and CDR2: LGHDT and YNNKEL (reference sequence). The CDR3 is made up of 14 amino acids. The V end lost 4 bases, the J end lost 4 bases, and 13 bases lay between the germline ends. CDR3 amino acids: CASSPDRNSYGYTF. The DNA for the CDR3 is TGTGCCAGCAGCCCAGACAGAAATAGCTATGGCTACACCTTC.

Only one count was recorded for this clone. This rearrangement joins TRBV5-1 to TRBJ2-3; TRBD2 matches at 7 bases. Looked up from germline, CDR1 is SGHRS and CDR2 is YFSETQ. This CDR3 is 14 amino acids long. J was trimmed by 2 bases and V by 4 bases; bases with no gene match: 4. Here the CDR3 reads CASSTLAVTDTQYF. The DNA of the CDR3 is TGCGCCAGCAGCACTCTAGCGGTCACAGATACGCAGTATTTT.

This clone has just one count. The rearrangement joins TRBV12-5 to TRBJ1-2; 8 bases line up with TRBD1. The V segment lost 4 bases and the J segment 3 bases; nucleotides outside the gene matches: 4. The CDR3 loop spans 14 amino acids. The germline V gene has CDR1 LGHNT and CDR2 FRNRAP. CDR3 region: CASGSHRGDYGYTF. The CDR3 region has the DNA TGTGCTAGTGGTTCTCACAGGGGGGACTATGGCTACACCTTC.

The V gene is TRBV6-6, the J gene TRBJ1-2; weak D call: TRBD1 (5 bases). Per the germline V gene, CDR1 is MNHNY and CDR2 is SVGAGI (reference sequence). This CDR3 is 12 amino acids long. V lost 7 bases, J lost 4 bases, and 10 bases lay in between. The CDR3 bases are TGTGCCAGCACCTCGACAGTCTATGGCTACACCTTC. It specifies CASTSTVYGYTF.